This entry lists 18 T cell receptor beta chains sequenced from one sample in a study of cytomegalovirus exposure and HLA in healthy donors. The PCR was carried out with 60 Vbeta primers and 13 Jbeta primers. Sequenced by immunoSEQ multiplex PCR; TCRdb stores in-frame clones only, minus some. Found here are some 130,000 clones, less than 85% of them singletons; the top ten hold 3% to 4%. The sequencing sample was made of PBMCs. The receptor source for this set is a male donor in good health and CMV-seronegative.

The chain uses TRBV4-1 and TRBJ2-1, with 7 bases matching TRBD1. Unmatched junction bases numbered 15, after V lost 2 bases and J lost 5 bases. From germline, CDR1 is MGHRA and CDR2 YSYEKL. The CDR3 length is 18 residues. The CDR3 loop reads CASSQTSTGQIPDNEQFF. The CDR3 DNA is TGCGCCAGCAGCCAAACGTCGACAGGGCAGATTCCAGACAATGAGCAGTTCTTC.

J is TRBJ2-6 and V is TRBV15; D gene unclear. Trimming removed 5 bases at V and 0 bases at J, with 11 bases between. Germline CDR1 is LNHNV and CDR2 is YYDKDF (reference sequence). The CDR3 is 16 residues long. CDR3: CATSGLLSSGANVLTF. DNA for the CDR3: TGTGCCACCAGCGGGCTCCTTAGCTCTGGGGCCAACGTCCTGACTTTC.

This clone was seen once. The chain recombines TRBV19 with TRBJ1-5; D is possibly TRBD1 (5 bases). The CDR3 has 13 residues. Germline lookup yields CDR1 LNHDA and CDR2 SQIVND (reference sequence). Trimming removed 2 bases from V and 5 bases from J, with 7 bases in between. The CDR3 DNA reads TGTGCCAGTAGTATAAGACAGCATCAGCCCCAGCATTTT. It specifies CASSIRQHQPQHF.

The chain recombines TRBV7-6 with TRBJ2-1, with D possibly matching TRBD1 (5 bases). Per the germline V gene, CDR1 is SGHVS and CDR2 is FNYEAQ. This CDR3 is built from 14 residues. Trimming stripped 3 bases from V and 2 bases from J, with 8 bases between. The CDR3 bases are TGTGCCAGCAGCTTTCAGGGCGCCTACAATGAGCAGTTCTTC. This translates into CASSFQGAYNEQFF. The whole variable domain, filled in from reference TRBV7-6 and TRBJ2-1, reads GAGVSQSPRYKVTKRGQDVALRCDPISGHVSLYWYRQALGQGPEFLTYFNYEAQQDKSGLPNDRFSAERPEGSISTLTIQRTEQRDSAMYRCASSFQGAYNEQFFGPGTRLTVL.

The CDR3 region is CASSDSGGASTQYF. DNA of the CDR3: TGTGCCAGCAGTGATAGCGGGGGGGCGTCCACGCAGTATTTT. The chain links TRBV6-4 to TRBJ2-3; TRBD2 matches 11 bases. Germline V gene sequence: CDR1 MRHNA, CDR2 SNTAGT. V gave up 3 bases and J gave up 9 bases; unmatched junction bases: 5. The CDR3 is 14 amino acids.

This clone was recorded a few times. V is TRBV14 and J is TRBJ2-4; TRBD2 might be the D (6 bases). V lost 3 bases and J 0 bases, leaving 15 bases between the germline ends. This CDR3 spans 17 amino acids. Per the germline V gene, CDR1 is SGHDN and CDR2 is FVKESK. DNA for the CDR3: TGTGCCAGCAGCCAGGGGGGACTCCTCCTAGCCAAAAACATTCAGTACTTC. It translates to CASSQGGLLLAKNIQYF. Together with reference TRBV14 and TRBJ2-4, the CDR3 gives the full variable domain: EAGVTQFPSHSVIEKGQTVTLRCDPISGHDNLYWYRRVMGKEIKFLLHFVKESKQDESGMPNNRFLAERTGGTYSTLKVQPAELEDSGVYFCASSQGGLLLAKNIQYFGAGTRLSVL.

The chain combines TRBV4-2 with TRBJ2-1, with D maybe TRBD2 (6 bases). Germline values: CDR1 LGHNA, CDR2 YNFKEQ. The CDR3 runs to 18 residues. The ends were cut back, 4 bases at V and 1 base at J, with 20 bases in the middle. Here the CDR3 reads CASSLTHRRDFSYNEQFF. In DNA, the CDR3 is TGTGCCAGCAGCCTCACACATCGGCGGGACTTTTCCTACAATGAGCAGTTCTTC.

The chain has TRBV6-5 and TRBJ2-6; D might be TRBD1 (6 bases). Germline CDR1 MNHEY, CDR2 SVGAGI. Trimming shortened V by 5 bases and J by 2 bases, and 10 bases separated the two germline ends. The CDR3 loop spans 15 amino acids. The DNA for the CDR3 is TGTGCCAGCAGTACCTACAGGGCTGGGGCCAACGTCCTGACTTTC. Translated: CASSTYRAGANVLTF.

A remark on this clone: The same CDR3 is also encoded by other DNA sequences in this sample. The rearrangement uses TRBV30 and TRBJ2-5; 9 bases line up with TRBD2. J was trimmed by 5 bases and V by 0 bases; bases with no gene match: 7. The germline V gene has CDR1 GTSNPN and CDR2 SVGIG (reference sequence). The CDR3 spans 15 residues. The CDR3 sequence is CAWSVLAGPQETQYF. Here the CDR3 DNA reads TGTGCCTGGAGTGTACTAGCGGGCCCCCAGGAGACCCAGTACTTC.

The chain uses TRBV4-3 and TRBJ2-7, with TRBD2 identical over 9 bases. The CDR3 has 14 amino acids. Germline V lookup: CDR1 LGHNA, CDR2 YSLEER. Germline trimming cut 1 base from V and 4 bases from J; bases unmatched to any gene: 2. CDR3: CASSQGGGGYEQYF. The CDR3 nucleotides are TGCGCCAGCAGCCAAGGCGGGGGGGGTTACGAGCAGTACTTC.

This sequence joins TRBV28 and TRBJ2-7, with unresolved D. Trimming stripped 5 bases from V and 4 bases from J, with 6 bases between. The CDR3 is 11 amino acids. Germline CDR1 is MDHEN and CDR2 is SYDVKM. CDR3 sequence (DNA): TGTGCCAGCAGTGGCAAGTACGAGCAGTACTTC. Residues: CASSGKYEQYF.

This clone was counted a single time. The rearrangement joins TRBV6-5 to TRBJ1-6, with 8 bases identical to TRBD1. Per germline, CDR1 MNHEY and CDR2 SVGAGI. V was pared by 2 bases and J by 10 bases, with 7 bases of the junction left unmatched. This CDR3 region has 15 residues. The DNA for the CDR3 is TGTGCCAGCAGTTACGGACAGGGACCTGTGTCACCCCTCCACTTT. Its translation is CASSYGQGPVSPLHF.

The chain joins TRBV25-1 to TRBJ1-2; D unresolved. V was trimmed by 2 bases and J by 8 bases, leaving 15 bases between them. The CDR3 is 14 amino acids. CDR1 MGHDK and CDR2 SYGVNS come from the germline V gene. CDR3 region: CASSEGSLPRGYTF. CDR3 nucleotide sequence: TGTGCCAGCAGTGAAGGGTCCCTTCCGAGGGGCTACACCTTC.

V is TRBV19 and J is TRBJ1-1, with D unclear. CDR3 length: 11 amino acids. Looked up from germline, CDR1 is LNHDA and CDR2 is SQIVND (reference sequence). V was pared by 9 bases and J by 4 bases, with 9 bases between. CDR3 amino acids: CASRTFTEAFF. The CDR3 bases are TGTGCCAGCAGGACTTTCACTGAAGCTTTCTTT.

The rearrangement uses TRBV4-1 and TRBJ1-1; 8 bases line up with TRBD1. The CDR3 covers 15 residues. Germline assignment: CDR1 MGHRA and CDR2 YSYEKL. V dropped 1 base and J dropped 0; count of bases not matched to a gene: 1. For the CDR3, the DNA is TGCGCCAGCAGCCAAGGGACAGGGTTGAACACTGAAGCTTTCTTT. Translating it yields CASSQGTGLNTEAFF.

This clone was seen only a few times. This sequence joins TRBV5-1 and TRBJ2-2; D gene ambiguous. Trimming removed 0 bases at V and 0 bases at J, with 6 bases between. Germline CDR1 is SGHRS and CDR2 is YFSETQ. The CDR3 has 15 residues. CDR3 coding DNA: TGCGCCAGCAGCTTGGGGGCCTCGAACACCGGGGAGCTGTTTTTT. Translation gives CASSLGASNTGELFF.

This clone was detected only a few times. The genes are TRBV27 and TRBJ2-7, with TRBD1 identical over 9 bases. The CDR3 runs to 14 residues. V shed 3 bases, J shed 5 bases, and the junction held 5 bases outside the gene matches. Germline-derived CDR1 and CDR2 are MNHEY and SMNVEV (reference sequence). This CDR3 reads CASSFTGGLDEQYF. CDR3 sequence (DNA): TGTGCCAGCAGTTTCACAGGGGGCCTGGACGAGCAGTACTTC.

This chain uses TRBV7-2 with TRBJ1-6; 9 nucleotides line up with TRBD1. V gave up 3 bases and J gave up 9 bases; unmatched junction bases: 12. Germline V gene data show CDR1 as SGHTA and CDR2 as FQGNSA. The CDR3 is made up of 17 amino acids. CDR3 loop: CASSFTGGVGTGSPLHF. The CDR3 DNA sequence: TGTGCCAGCAGCTTTACAGGGGGCGTGGGGACGGGTTCACCCCTCCACTTT.